This entry lists 19 T cell receptor beta chains sequenced from one sample in a study of T cells after yellow fever vaccination. TCRdb reanalysed the 5' RACE reads using MiXCR and keeps one entry per CDR3 protein. The sample holds 250,000 to 300,000 distinct CDR3 sequences, 10% to 15% seen once. Sequenced material: CD4+ T cells sorted from PBMCs, taken 45 days after the yellow fever booster vaccination. The receptors were gathered from a man aged 30 to 45 who received the YFV17D yellow fever vaccine.

In its sample, this clonotype was seen a few times. This rearrangement joins TRBV29-1 to TRBJ2-5, with TRBD2 as a possible D gene (5 bases). Germline-derived CDR1 and CDR2 are SQVTM and ANQGSEA. The CDR3 sequence is 12 residues long. V dropped 2 bases and J dropped 5 bases, with 9 bases sitting between them. This chain's CDR3 is CSVETGWETQYF. CDR3 coding DNA: TGCAGCGTTGAAACGGGGTGGGAGACCCAGTACTTC.

In this sample, this clonotype turned up a few times. This chain joins TRBV27 and TRBJ2-7; 9 nucleotides agree with TRBD2. This CDR3 has 16 amino acids. The V gene end was trimmed by 4 bases and the J gene end by 0 bases; junction bases not matched to a gene: 7. The germline V gene has CDR1 MNHEY and CDR2 SMNVEV (reference sequence). The CDR3 region is CASSSLAGFVSYEQYF. CDR3 bases: TGTGCCAGCAGTTCCCTAGCGGGATTCGTCTCCTACGAGCAGTACTTC.

The V gene is TRBV7-2, the J gene TRBJ1-1; D is possibly TRBD1 (5 bases). The CDR3 contains 15 residues. CDR1 and CDR2 (germline): SGHTA, FQGNSA. Trimming stripped 0 bases from V and 1 base from J, with 9 bases between. DNA for the CDR3: TGTGCCAGCAGCTTAGCGTTTGGGGCGAACACTGAAGCTTTCTTT. Residues: CASSLAFGANTEAFF.

This chain uses TRBV12-3 or TRBV12-4 with TRBJ2-5, with 9 bases lining up with TRBD2. This CDR3 is built from 14 residues. Germline trimming cut 4 bases from V and 9 bases from J; bases unmatched to any gene: 9. The chain's CDR3 is CASSSGLSSGAQYF. The CDR3 DNA reads as TGTGCCAGCAGTTCAGGGTTATCTAGCGGGGCCCAGTACTTC.

This clonotype was seen only a few times. The genes are TRBV7-6 and TRBJ2-1; 9 positions agree with TRBD2. Germline V lookup: CDR1 SGHVS, CDR2 FNYEAQ. With 1 base clipped from V and 7 bases from J, the junction kept 11 bases outside the gene matches. There are 17 residues in the CDR3. The CDR3 region is CASSLVFAGGPGNEQFF. In DNA form, the CDR3 reads TGTGCCAGCAGCTTAGTGTTCGCGGGAGGGCCGGGGAATGAGCAGTTCTTC.

This clonotype was picked up a small number of times. The chain couples TRBV7-9 to TRBJ1-5; the D gene is possibly TRBD1 (5 bases). The V and J ends lost 3 bases and 3 bases respectively, with 9 bases between them. Germline CDR1 SEHNR, CDR2 FQNEAQ (reference sequence). The length of the CDR3 is 14 residues. The CDR3 sequence: CASSFGGTNQPQHF. CDR3 coding DNA: TGTGCCAGCAGCTTCGGGGGTACCAATCAGCCCCAGCATTTT.

This clonotype was seen ten or more times. The chain carries TRBV20-1 and TRBJ2-5; 9 bases line up with TRBD2. The germline V gene encodes CDR1 DFQATT and CDR2 SNEGSKA (reference sequence). This CDR3 has 13 residues. The trim removed 6 bases at V and 3 bases at J, leaving 5 bases unmatched. The CDR3 DNA reads TGCAGTGCCCCAGCGGGAGGTGAAGAGACCCAGTACTTC. This gives the protein CSAPAGGEETQYF.

The sample holds one count of this clonotype. This chain connects TRBV20-1 to TRBJ2-1, with 9 nucleotides matching TRBD2. CDR1 and CDR2 (germline): DFQATT, SNEGSKA (reference sequence). V lost 0 bases, J lost 5 bases, and 8 bases stayed unmatched. This CDR3 is 16 amino acids long. The CDR3 here is CSARDQAAGGNNEQFF. The CDR3 DNA is TGCAGTGCTAGAGATCAAGCAGCGGGAGGAAACAATGAGCAGTTCTTC.

This clonotype has only a few counts. This sequence joins TRBV11-1 and TRBJ2-1; a possible D gene is TRBD1 (6 bases). The V end lost 7 bases, the J end lost 2 bases, and 12 bases lay between the germline ends. The CDR3 covers 14 residues. The germline CDR1 and CDR2 sequences are SGHAT and FQDESV (reference sequence). CDR3 loop: CASTQTGAYNEQFF. CDR3 nucleotide sequence: TGTGCCAGCACCCAGACAGGAGCCTACAATGAGCAGTTCTTC.

In its sample, this clonotype was seen a few times. J is TRBJ2-3 and V is TRBV10-3; TRBD1 aligns across 8 bases. Germline trimming cut 3 bases from V and 2 bases from J; bases unmatched to any gene: 4. This CDR3 has 15 amino acids. Germline-derived CDR1 and CDR2 are ENHRY and SYGVKD. CDR3 amino acids: CAISEGDRYTDTQYF. In nucleotides, the CDR3 is TGTGCCATCAGTGAAGGGGACAGGTACACAGATACGCAGTATTTT.

This clonotype appeared a few times. The V call is TRBV7-9, the J call TRBJ2-1; possible D gene TRBD2, 5 bases. Germline assignment: CDR1 SEHNR and CDR2 FQNEAQ (reference sequence). The CDR3 spans 15 residues. V was pared by 0 bases and J by 10 bases, with 16 bases between. The CDR3 spells CASSLATPTRPEQFF. The CDR3 coding sequence is TGTGCCAGCAGCTTAGCGACCCCTACTAGACCCGAGCAGTTCTTC.

The chain joins TRBV7-9 to TRBJ2-1; 7 bases are a match to TRBD1. The CDR3 length is 16 residues. V was clipped by 0 bases and J by 3 bases; unmatched bases: 5. The germline CDR1 and CDR2 sequences are SEHNR and FQNEAQ (reference sequence). The CDR3 DNA is TGTGCCAGCAGCTTAGCGCCCAACAGGGGCTACAATGAGCAGTTCTTC. Its translation is CASSLAPNRGYNEQFF.

This rearrangement joins TRBV5-1 to TRBJ2-7; 12 bases line up with TRBD2. The V gene's germline CDR1 is SGHRS and CDR2 YFSETQ. V lost 2 bases, J lost 6 bases, and 18 bases stayed unmatched. The length of the CDR3 is 19 residues. The CDR3 loop is CASSFQLTTVTSGSLEQYF. The CDR3 nucleotides are TGCGCCAGCAGCTTCCAACTGACTACTGTGACTAGCGGGAGTCTCGAGCAGTACTTC. Full variable domain (outside the CDR3, taken from reference TRBV5-1 and TRBJ2-7): KAGVTQTPRYLIKTRGQQVTLSCSPISGHRSVSWYQQTPGQGLQFLFEYFSETQRNKGNFPGRFSGRQFSNSRSEMNVSTLELGDSALYLCASSFQLTTVTSGSLEQYFGPGTRLTVT.

The rearrangement joins TRBV20-1 to TRBJ1-4; the D is unclear. Germline lookup yields CDR1 DFQATT and CDR2 SNEGSKA (reference sequence). The V end was cut by 3 bases, the J end by 8 bases, with 10 bases between. This CDR3 is 12 amino acids long. The CDR3 protein is CSASPFREKLFF. The CDR3, as DNA: TGCAGTGCTAGCCCCTTCCGGGAAAAACTGTTTTTT.

As to this clonotype: Its ends do not fully match the called genes, so a read error is possible. The chain is built from TRBV5-1 and TRBJ2-6; D call uncertain. The CDR3 totals 16 residues. CDR1 and CDR2 (germline): SGHRS, YFSETQ. CDR3 bases: TGCTCCAGCAGCTTCCGACCTTCATCTGGGGCCAACGTCCTGACTTTC. Protein product: CSSSFRPSSGANVLTF.

V gene TRBV11-2 combines with J gene TRBJ2-7; D is unclear. Trimming cost V 1 base and J 4 bases, with 14 bases left between them. Germline V CDR1 and CDR2: SGHAT, FQNNGV. This CDR3 is built from 15 residues. The CDR3 bases are TGTGCCAGCAGCTTAGCGGTGGCAGCCCGATACGAGCAGTACTTC. Its protein is CASSLAVAARYEQYF.

This clonotype has only a few counts. The chain uses TRBV7-2 and TRBJ2-3; 10 positions agree with TRBD2. Germline loops: CDR1 SGHTA, CDR2 FQGNSA. CDR3 length: 16 amino acids. V dropped 5 bases and J dropped 4; count of bases not matched to a gene: 9. CDR3 DNA sequence: TGTGCCAGCAGCCTTGTCCTAGCGGGAGAGTCAGATACGCAGTATTTT. Protein product: CASSLVLAGESDTQYF.

V and J are TRBV28 and TRBJ2-5; D might be TRBD1 or TRBD2, each matching 6 bases. Germline V gene sequence: CDR1 MDHEN, CDR2 SYDVKM. There are 16 residues in the CDR3. Trimming took 6 bases from V and 5 from J, leaving 22 bases between them. Here the CDR3 reads CASRDATRGVGETQYF. The CDR3 region has the DNA TGTGCCAGCAGGGACGCGACAAGGGGGGTCGGGGAGACCCAGTACTTC.

The rearrangement uses TRBV7-2 and TRBJ2-7; 7 bases are shared with TRBD2. The CDR3 extends over 14 amino acids. In germline, CDR1 is SGHTA, CDR2 FQGNSA. J was trimmed by 6 bases and V by 6 bases; bases with no gene match: 11. The chain's CDR3 is CASSSAGLTGEQYF. The CDR3 DNA follows: TGTGCCAGCAGTTCCGCGGGACTAACTGGCGAGCAGTACTTC.